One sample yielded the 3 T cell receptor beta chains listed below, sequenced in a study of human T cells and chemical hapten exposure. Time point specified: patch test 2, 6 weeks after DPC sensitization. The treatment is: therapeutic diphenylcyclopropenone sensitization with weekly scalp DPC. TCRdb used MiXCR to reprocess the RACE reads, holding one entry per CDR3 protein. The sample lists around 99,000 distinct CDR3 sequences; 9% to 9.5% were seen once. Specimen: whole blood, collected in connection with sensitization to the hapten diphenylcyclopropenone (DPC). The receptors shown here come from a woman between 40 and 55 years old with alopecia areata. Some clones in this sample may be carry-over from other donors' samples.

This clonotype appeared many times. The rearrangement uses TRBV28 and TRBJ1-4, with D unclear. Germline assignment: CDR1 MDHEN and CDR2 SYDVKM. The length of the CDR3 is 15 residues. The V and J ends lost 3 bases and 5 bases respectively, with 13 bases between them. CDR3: CASSFRAGQNEKLFF. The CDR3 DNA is TGTGCCAGCAGTTTTAGGGCAGGTCAGAATGAAAAACTGTTTTTT.

CDR3 sequence (DNA): TGTGCCAGCAGCTGGATGTCAGGGGGTATTGGCTACACCTTC. This gives the protein CASSWMSGGIGYTF. This sequence joins TRBV7-2 and TRBJ1-2; the match to TRBD1 covers 7 bases. The CDR3 covers 14 residues. V lost 4 bases and J lost 7; bases outside the gene matches: 9. The V gene's germline CDR1 is SGHTA and CDR2 FQGNSA. Drawing the rest from reference TRBV7-2 and TRBJ1-2, the complete variable domain is GAGVSQSPSNKVTEKGKDVELRCDPISGHTALYWYRQSLGQGLEFLIYFQGNSAPDKSGLPSDRFSAERTGGSVSTLTIQRTQQEDSAVYLCASSWMSGGIGYTFGSGTRLTVV.

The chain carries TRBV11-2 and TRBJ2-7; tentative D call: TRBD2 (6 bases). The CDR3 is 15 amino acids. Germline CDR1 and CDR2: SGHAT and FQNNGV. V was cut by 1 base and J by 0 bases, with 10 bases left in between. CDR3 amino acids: CASSLVGGISYEQYF. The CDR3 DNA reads TGTGCCAGCAGCTTAGTGGGGGGAATCTCCTACGAGCAGTACTTC.